This TCR beta chain originates from a study of cytomegalovirus exposure and HLA in healthy donors. Study-level points and caveats: A later analysis found that most CMV-associated TCR beta chains appeared HLA-restricted.

Remarks on this clone: The antigen remains unidentified.

Germline CDR1 reads SGHTA; CDR2 reads FQGNSA. The CDR3 is made up of 13 amino acids. V lost 5 bases and J 1 base, leaving 8 bases between the germline ends. Researchers ran the PCR with 60 Vbeta and 13 Jbeta primers. The repertoire was sequenced with immunoSEQ multiplex PCR; TCRdb's copy has only in-frame clones and lacks some. The sample yields about 120,000 clones, 65% to 80% seen once. These donors, healthy bone marrow donors, were studied. The sequenced sample was PBMCs. This chain links TRBV7-2 with TRBJ1-1, with unresolved D. This receptor was obtained from a woman in her 40s in good health and CMV-seropositive. CDR3 sequence (DNA): TGTGCCAGCAGCCCTCAGTCGAACACTGAAGCTTTCTTT. Its translation is CASSPQSNTEAFF.